A single sample gave rise to the 20 T cell receptor beta chains below, sequenced in a study of blood T cells in healthy people across ages. With a J-beta primer mix and a sample-barcoded 5' primer, a second PCR ran 7 to 11 cycles. One entry per CDR3 protein results from TCRdb running MiXCR on the 5' RACE reads. The table shows under 1,000,000 distinct CDR3 sequences, with 46% occurring only once. Sequenced material: blood. The receptors shown here come from a man older than 75 in good health.

The chain links TRBV20-1 to TRBJ2-7; 7 positions match TRBD2. The assigned J gene may be wrong: the sequence end matches TRBJ2-5 better. Germline assignment: CDR1 DFQATT and CDR2 SNEGSKA (reference sequence). The CDR3 is made up of 14 amino acids. The CDR3 region is CSARVREGLETQYF. CDR3 nucleotides: TGCAGTGCTAGAGTGAGGGAGGGGTTGGAGACCCAGTACTTC.

The chain links TRBV10-2 to TRBJ2-1; TRBD2 might be the D (6 bases). CDR3 length: 14 amino acids. Germline CDR1 reads WSHSY; CDR2 reads SAAADI. V was clipped by 6 bases and J by 7 bases, with 16 bases between them. CDR3 nucleotides: TGCGCCAGCAGACGCTCGGGAGAAGGGAATGAGCAGTTCTTC. As protein: CASRRSGEGNEQFF.

The chain joins TRBV28 to TRBJ2-1; the match to TRBD2 covers 11 bases. The CDR3 spans 22 residues. CDR1 is MDHEN, CDR2 SYDVKM, per germline. The V and J ends lost 3 bases and 9 bases, in that order; junction bases with no gene match: 28. Here the CDR3 DNA reads TGTGCCAGCAGTTTTGGTGCCCCGGGACTAGCGGAGAGGTTCGGTATTCCCTCTGAGCAGTTCTTC. Its protein is CASSFGAPGLAERFGIPSEQFF.

This clonotype has ten or more counts. The V call is TRBV6-2 or TRBV6-3, the J call TRBJ2-3, with D unresolved. Germline CDR1 and CDR2: MNHEY and SVGEGT. The CDR3 totals 17 residues. V was pared by 2 bases and J by 0 bases, with 15 bases between. As DNA, the CDR3 is TGTGCCAGCAGTTACGCCCTTCTCGCGGAAAGCACAGATACGCAGTATTTT. Translated: CASSYALLAESTDTQYF.

This clonotype was seen only a few times. The rearrangement uses TRBV20-1 and TRBJ2-1, with TRBD2 identical over 9 bases. CDR3 length: 14 residues. Losses at the gene ends were 3 bases for V and 6 bases for J; bases not matched to a gene: 6. CDR1 is DFQATT and CDR2 is SNEGSKA in the germline V gene (reference sequence). The chain's CDR3 is CSARREGQGNEQFF. DNA of the CDR3: TGCAGTGCTAGGCGGGAGGGCCAAGGCAATGAGCAGTTCTTC.

The rearrangement uses TRBV29-1 and TRBJ1-2, with D unclear. This CDR3 has 13 amino acids. Germline-derived CDR1 and CDR2 are SQVTM and ANQGSEA. Trimming removed 3 bases from V and 3 bases from J, with 11 bases in between. This chain's CDR3 is CSVETDPDYGYTF. In DNA, the CDR3 is TGCAGCGTTGAGACGGATCCCGACTATGGCTACACCTTC.

With regard to this clonotype: Since a much larger clone is just one base distant, this may be a read error. The chain has TRBV29-1 and TRBJ2-5, with unresolved D. CDR1 SQVTM and CDR2 ANQGSEA come from the germline V gene. Trimming stripped 1 base from V and 4 bases from J, with 10 bases between. The CDR3 consists of 13 residues. The chain's CDR3 is CSVEVARRETQYF. CDR3 nucleotides: TGCAGCGTTGAAGTGGCTAGGAGAGAGACCCAGTACTTC.

The rearrangement joins TRBV6-1 to TRBJ2-7; 11 positions match TRBD2. After removal of 5 bases from V and 7 bases from J, the junction contained 25 bases not matched to a gene. This CDR3 has 20 residues. Germline assignment: CDR1 MNHNS and CDR2 SASEGT. CDR3 DNA sequence: TGTGCCAGCAGTAATCCGCTTAGCGGGAGGGCCGGTAGCTCCTACAATGAGCAGTACTTC. Protein: CASSNPLSGRAGSSYNEQYF.

In this sample, this clonotype turned up many times. The chain uses TRBV29-1 and TRBJ2-5; D might be TRBD2 (5 bases). Looked up from germline, CDR1 is SQVTM and CDR2 is ANQGSEA. The CDR3 extends over 13 amino acids. V shed 4 bases and J shed 2 bases, with 11 bases lying between them. As DNA, the CDR3 is TGCAGCGTTGCCGGCAGCGGTCAAGAGACCCAGTACTTC. Its translation: CSVAGSGQETQYF.

The chain combines TRBV5-6 with TRBJ2-4; D is possibly TRBD1 or TRBD2 (5 bases each). The DNA matches TRBJ2-5 better at its end, which makes the J call doubtful. This CDR3 contains 15 residues. Germline loops: CDR1 SGHDT, CDR2 YYEEEE. CDR3 sequence: CASSLGSGTQETQYF. The CDR3 region has the DNA TGTGCCAGCAGCTTGGGATCGGGGACCCAAGAGACCCAGTACTTC.

The chain recombines TRBV5-1 with TRBJ2-1; 8 nucleotides match TRBD1. Germline CDR1 SGHRS, CDR2 YFSETQ. There are 16 residues in the CDR3. With V trimmed by 0 bases and J by 8 bases, 10 bases remained unmatched. The CDR3 nucleotides read TGCGCCAGCAGCTTGGAGGCGACAGGGGCCGACGATGAGCAGTTCTTC. As protein: CASSLEATGADDEQFF.

Comments on this clonotype: A read error may produce the germline difference seen at one junction end. The rearrangement joins TRBV7-9 to TRBJ1-2; D gene uncertain. Looked up from germline, CDR1 is SEHNR and CDR2 is FQNEAQ (reference sequence). The CDR3 has 15 residues. The CDR3 coding sequence is TGTGCCAGCAGCCATCCCGACGGAACTAACTATGGCTACATCTTC. It translates to CASSHPDGTNYGYIF.

The J gene is TRBJ2-1, the V gene TRBV20-1; D is unclear. Germline CDR1 is DFQATT and CDR2 is SNEGSKA (reference sequence). There are 12 residues in the CDR3. V was clipped by 7 bases and J by 5 bases, with 12 bases between them. The DNA of the CDR3 is TGCAGTGTCCTGGCACGAAACAATGAGCAGTTCTTC. Residues: CSVLARNNEQFF.

This clonotype was seen more than once but under ten times. The chain recombines TRBV11-3 with TRBJ2-3, with TRBD2 matching 9 bases. V shed 6 bases, J shed 2 bases, and the junction held 3 bases outside the gene matches. CDR1 SGHNT and CDR2 YENEEA come from the germline V gene. This CDR3 is built from 14 residues. The CDR3 is CASSWTSATDTQYF. The CDR3, as DNA: TGTGCCAGCAGTTGGACTAGCGCCACAGATACGCAGTATTTT.

The V call is TRBV28, the J call TRBJ2-7; TRBD2 agrees at 13 bases. This CDR3 has 16 amino acids. V lost 3 bases, J lost 2 bases, and 4 bases stayed unmatched. CDR1 MDHEN and CDR2 SYDVKM come from the germline V gene. CDR3 coding DNA: TGTGCCAGCAGTTTTCGGACTAGCGGGAGACCCTACGAGCAGTACTTC. Translating it yields CASSFRTSGRPYEQYF. Full variable domain (rest looked up from reference TRBV28 and TRBJ2-7): DVKVTQSSRYLVKRTGEKVFLECVQDMDHENMFWYRQDPGLGLRLIYFSYDVKMKEKGDIPEGYSVSREKKERFSLILESASTNQTSMYLCASSFRTSGRPYEQYFGPGTRLTVT.

This clonotype came up a few times. This sequence may be a read error, since a much larger clone differs from it by one base. The chain carries TRBV7-6 and TRBJ2-2; D unresolved. The CDR3 covers 14 residues. Per the germline V gene, CDR1 is SGHVS and CDR2 is FNYEAQ. Trimming left V 5 bases short and J 0 bases short, with 7 bases between. The chain's CDR3 is CASSVDSNTGELFF. The CDR3 region has the DNA TGTGCCAGCAGCGTGGATTCGAACACCGGGGAGCTGTTTTTT.

In this sample, this clonotype turned up a few times. This chain links TRBV5-1 with TRBJ2-7; 9 nucleotides agree with TRBD1. The V segment lost 4 bases and the J segment 1 base; nucleotides outside the gene matches: 6. There are 15 residues in the CDR3. The germline gives CDR1 SGHRS, CDR2 YFSETQ. CDR3 coding DNA: TGCGCCAGCAGCCGGGACAGGGACCCTTCCTACGAGCAGTACTTC. Translating it yields CASSRDRDPSYEQYF.

This chain links TRBV28 with TRBJ1-1; D possibly corresponds to TRBD1 (6 bases). This CDR3 comprises 15 residues. CDR1 MDHEN and CDR2 SYDVKM come from the germline V gene. Between the trimmed V and J ends, which lost 1 base and 4 bases, there was a span of 13 bases. For the CDR3, the DNA is TGTGCCAGCAGTTTATCCCGGGGACAAGGCACTGAAGCTTTCTTT. Its protein is CASSLSRGQGTEAFF.

This clonotype was detected only a few times. The rearrangement uses TRBV11-3 and TRBJ2-5; 10 nucleotides match TRBD1. With 5 bases clipped from V and 5 bases from J, the junction kept 8 bases outside the gene matches. The CDR3 covers 15 residues. The germline V gene has CDR1 SGHNT and CDR2 YENEEA. This CDR3 reads CASSARQGASETQYF. CDR3 in DNA: TGTGCCAGCAGCGCCAGACAGGGGGCGAGTGAGACCCAGTACTTC.

Worth noting for this clonotype: A read error may be the cause here, since a much bigger clone is one base away. The V and J genes are TRBV12-3 or TRBV12-4 and TRBJ2-5, with D perhaps matching TRBD1 or TRBD2 (5 bases each). The germline V and J ends were trimmed by 7 bases and 11 bases, with 17 bases remaining between them. The CDR3 loop spans 12 amino acids. CDR3 bases: TGTGCCAGCAAGGGGACGGGGAATGAGCAGTACTTC. Its translation is CASKGTGNEQYF.